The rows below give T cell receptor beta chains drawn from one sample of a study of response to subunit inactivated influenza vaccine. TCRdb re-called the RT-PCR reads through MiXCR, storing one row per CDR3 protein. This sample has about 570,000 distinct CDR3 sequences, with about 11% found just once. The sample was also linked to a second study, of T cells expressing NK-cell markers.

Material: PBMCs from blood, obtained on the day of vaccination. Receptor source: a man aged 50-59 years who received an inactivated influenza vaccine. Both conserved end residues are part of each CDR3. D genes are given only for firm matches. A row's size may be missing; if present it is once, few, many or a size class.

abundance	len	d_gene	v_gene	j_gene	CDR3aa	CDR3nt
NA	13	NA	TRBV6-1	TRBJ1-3	CASLLLSGNTIYF	TGTGCCAGCCTTCTGCTCTCTGGAAACACCATATATTTT
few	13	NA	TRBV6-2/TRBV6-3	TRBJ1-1	CASIEGGGTEAFF	TGTGCCAGCATCGAAGGGGGAGGAACTGAAGCTTTCTTT
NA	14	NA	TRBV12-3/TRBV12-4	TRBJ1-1	CASSFGGTNTEAFF	TGTGCCAGCAGTTTCGGAGGGACGAACACTGAAGCTTTCTTT
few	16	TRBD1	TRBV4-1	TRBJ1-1	CASSQGAGQGNTEAFF	TGCGCCAGCAGCCAAGGGGCTGGACAGGGAAACACTGAAGCTTTCTTT
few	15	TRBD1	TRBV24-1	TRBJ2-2	CATSRQGANTGELFF	TGTGCCACCAGTCGACAGGGGGCCAACACCGGGGAGCTGTTTTTT
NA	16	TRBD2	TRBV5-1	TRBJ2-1	CASSLAPAGGLYEQFF	TGCGCCAGCAGCTTGGCCCCAGCGGGGGGGCTATATGAGCAGTTCTTC
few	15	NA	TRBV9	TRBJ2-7	CASSVDGTSLYEQYF	TGTGCCAGCAGCGTAGATGGGACCTCTCTCTACGAGCAGTACTTC
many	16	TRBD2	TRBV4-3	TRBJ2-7	CASSQDSRLAGYEQYF	TGCGCCAGCAGCCAAGATAGTCGGCTAGCGGGGTACGAGCAGTACTTC
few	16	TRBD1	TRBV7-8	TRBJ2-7	CASSSRGTGGSYEQYF	TGTGCCAGCAGCTCAAGAGGGACAGGGGGATCCTACGAGCAGTACTTC
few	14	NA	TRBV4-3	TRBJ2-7	CASSQDPHTGEQYF	TGCGCCAGCAGCCAAGATCCTCACACGGGCGAGCAGTACTTC
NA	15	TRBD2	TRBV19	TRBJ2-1	CASSREGSSYNEQFF	TGTGCCAGTAGTAGGGAGGGAAGCTCCTACAATGAGCAGTTCTTC
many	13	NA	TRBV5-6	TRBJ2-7	CASSLYGNYEQYF	TGTGCCAGCAGCTTGTACGGCAACTACGAGCAGTACTTC
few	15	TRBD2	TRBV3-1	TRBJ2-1	CASSQPAGDYNEQFF	TGTGCCAGCAGCCAACCAGCGGGAGACTACAATGAGCAGTTCTTC
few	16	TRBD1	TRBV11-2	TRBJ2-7	CASSPLIGQGDHEQYF	TGTGCCAGCAGCCCACTAATTGGACAGGGGGATCACGAGCAGTACTTC
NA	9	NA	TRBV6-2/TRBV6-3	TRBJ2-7	CASSYLGDF	TGTGCCAGCAGTTACTTGGGGGACTTC
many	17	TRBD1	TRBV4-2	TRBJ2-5	CASSQDPRQGAFQTQYF	TGTGCCAGCAGCCAAGATCCTAGGCAGGGGGCGTTTCAGACCCAGTACTTC
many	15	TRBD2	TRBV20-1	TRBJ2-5	CSALGTSGFKETQYF	TGCAGTGCTCTCGGGACTAGCGGATTTAAAGAGACCCAGTACTTC
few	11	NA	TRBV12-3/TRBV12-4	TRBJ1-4	CASSFLGKLFF	TGTGCCAGCAGTTTTCTGGGAAAACTGTTTTTT
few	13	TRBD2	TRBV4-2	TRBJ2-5	CASSQEFSGAQYF	TGTGCCAGCAGCCAAGAATTTAGCGGGGCCCAGTACTTC
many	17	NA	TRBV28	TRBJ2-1	CASSSSGGAGVYNEQFF	NA
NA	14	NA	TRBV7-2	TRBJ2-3	CASSLALYTDTQYF	TGTGCCAGCAGCTTAGCCCTCTACACAGATACGCAGTATTTT
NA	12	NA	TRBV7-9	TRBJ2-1	CASSATQREQFF	TGTGCCAGCAGCGCCACTCAGAGGGAGCAGTTCTTC
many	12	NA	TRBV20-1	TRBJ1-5	CSARMGNQPQHF	TGCAGTGCTAGGATGGGCAATCAGCCCCAGCATTTT
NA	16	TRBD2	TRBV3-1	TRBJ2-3	CASSHLGAGGTDTQYF	TGTGCCAGCAGCCATCTCGGGGCGGGGGGCACAGATACGCAGTATTTT
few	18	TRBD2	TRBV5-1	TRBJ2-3	CASSLAPVGLAATDTQYF	TGCGCCAGCAGCTTGGCCCCGGTGGGACTAGCGGCCACAGATACGCAGTATTTT
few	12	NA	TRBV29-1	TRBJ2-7	CSVVGTSYEQYF	TGCAGCGTTGTCGGCACATCCTACGAGCAGTACTTC
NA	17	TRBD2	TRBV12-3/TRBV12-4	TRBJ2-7	CASSLSPLAGSYYEQYF	TGTGCCAGCAGTCTTTCCCCTCTAGCGGGAAGCTACTACGAGCAGTACTTC
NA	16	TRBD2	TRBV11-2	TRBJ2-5	CASSSRLAEKRKTQYF	TGTGCCAGCAGCTCAAGACTAGCGGAGAAGAGGAAGACCCAGTACTTC
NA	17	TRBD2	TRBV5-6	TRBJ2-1	CASSFRRLAGLGNEQFF	TGTGCCAGCAGCTTTCGACGACTAGCCGGCCTCGGGAATGAGCAGTTCTTC
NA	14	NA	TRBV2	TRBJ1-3	CASSENWAGNTIYF	TGTGCCAGCAGTGAAAACTGGGCCGGAAACACCATATATTTT
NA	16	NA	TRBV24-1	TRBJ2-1	CATSDFVSGGYNEQFF	TGTGCCACCAGTGATTTCGTTAGCGGAGGCTACAATGAGCAGTTCTTC
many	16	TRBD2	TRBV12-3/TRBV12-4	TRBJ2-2	CASSPPLAGPTGELFF	TGTGCCAGCAGTCCCCCCCTAGCGGGACCCACCGGGGAGCTGTTTTTT
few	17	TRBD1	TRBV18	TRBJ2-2	CASSPPAGTGHAGELFF	TGTGCCAGCTCACCACCAGCCGGGACAGGGCATGCCGGGGAGCTGTTTTTT
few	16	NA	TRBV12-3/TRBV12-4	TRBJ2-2	CASSQERRGDTGELFF	TGTGCCAGCAGCCAAGAAAGGAGGGGCGACACCGGGGAGCTGTTTTTT
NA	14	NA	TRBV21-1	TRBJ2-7	CASTTWRDPYEQYF	TGTGCCAGCACTACGTGGCGAGATCCATACGAGCAGTACTTC